The clone carrying this TCR beta chain was detected a few times. The target antigen is unknown. This specimen comes from a study of CD8+CD57+ T cells in acquired aplastic anemia. Study summary: Mean yield of DNA from sorted CD4+ and CD8+ cells was around 3 ug. Broader study findings: Researchers report that 25 to 35 CD8+ CDR3 sequences appeared in both patients and controls.

CDR1 and CDR2 (germline): SGHDN, FVKESK. This CDR3 contains 12 residues. V lost 4 bases and J 6 bases, leaving 9 bases between the germline ends. The study profiled TCR beta VDJ and CDR3 using genomic DNA as template. From the reads, TCRdb called clonotypes with MiXCR, one entry per CDR3 protein. The table has some 170,000 distinct CDR3 sequences, 65% to 75% seen once. The patients chosen for sequencing had shown expansion of CD8+CD57+ cells (detected by flow cytometry). The source of this sequence is a human donor with aplastic anemia. Sequenced material: sorted CD4+, CD8+, or CD8+CD57+ T cells (not recorded which) from PBMCs. This chain links TRBV14 with TRBJ1-2; tentatively, D is TRBD1 (5 bases). The CDR3 region has the DNA TGTGCCAGCAGCCCCGCGGGACATGGCTACACCTTC. Translation gives CASSPAGHGYTF.